This TCR beta chain was observed in a study of blood T cell repertoires in COVID-19. In the study overall: The origin of the acute and convalescent COVID-19 samples was the United States, Italy and Spain.

The repertoire was sequenced with immunoSEQ multiplex PCR; TCRdb's copy has only in-frame clones and lacks some. This sample has about 230,000 clones, with less than 90% found just once. Trimming cost V 0 bases and J 3 bases; bases outside gene matches: 6. CDR1 SGHRS and CDR2 YFSETQ come from the germline V gene. This CDR3 has 15 residues. The receptor was derived from a woman between 65 and 79 years old with active or convalescent COVID-19. The chain links TRBV5-1 to TRBJ2-7; 7 nucleotides match TRBD2. The sequenced material came from peripheral blood. The CDR3 DNA follows: TGCGCCAGCAGCTTGGGACTAGCCTCTAACTACGAGCAGTACTTC. Protein: CASSLGLASNYEQYF.